This T cell receptor beta chain was documented in a study of blood T cell repertoires in COVID-19. Study in general: In each case, the material was cDNA or gDNA derived from T cells, B-cell-depleted T cells, or PBMCs.

The CDR3 runs 14 residues. Trimming cost V 3 bases and J 8 bases; bases outside gene matches: 9. From germline, CDR1 is MDHEN and CDR2 SYDVKM. Assay: immunoSEQ multiplex PCR; the TCRdb copy retains only in-frame clones and omits some. Of 650,000 to 800,000 clones in the sample, more than 80% were seen once. This clonotype was obtained from a woman aged 18-29 years with acute or convalescent COVID-19. Material: peripheral blood. The V and J genes are TRBV28 and TRBJ1-2; 7 positions agree with TRBD1. The CDR3 bases are TGTGCCAGCAGTTTGAACAGGGGAGGCGAGGGCTACACCTTC. It yields the protein CASSLNRGGEGYTF.